Sequencing of this TCR beta chain was carried out in a study of blood T cell repertoires in COVID-19 (dated by TCRdb to about 2020). General notes on the study: Samples from collaborators originated in the United States, Italy and Spain and spanned both the acute and convalescent phases of COVID-19. The material from the prospective study consisted of cDNA or gDNA derived from T cells, B-cell-depleted T cells, or PBMCs. Subjects who had been exposed to COVID-19, were actively infected with it, or had recovered from it provided the deeply sampled blood TCRbeta repertoires that made up the dataset. The repertoires were released in a freely available public database intended as a resource for research on the immune response to SARS-CoV-2. Samples were obtained from the ongoing ImmuneRACE study (first 160 participants) and from approximately 1,200 subjects provided by 6 global collaborators. Nearly every sample came with metadata listing a de-identified subject ID, COVID-19 status, age in years and sex. HLA class I and class II types, where available, came from metadata supplied by the sample provider rather than from assay-based typing.

Each collaborating institution followed its own protocols to collect whole blood in K2EDTA tubes. For TCRbeta analysis, collaborators shipped samples as frozen whole blood, isolated PBMCs, or DNA extracted from either of those sample types. Regarding this clone: The antigen it binds to is not known. Base qualities are not recorded, but no much larger clone differs from it by a single base.

On the study overall, not on this receptor specifically: How much clinical and demographic metadata was included differed by source and by participant, and the metadata was provided uncurated.

The CDR3 measures 14 amino acids from cysteine to phenylalanine. The kept DNA is CDR3 alone, 42 bases in frame from the first base. From a lookup of the germline V gene (reference sequence), CDR1 and CDR2 are LNHDA and SQIVND. V is reduced by 5 bases and J by 1 base, leaving a spacing of 9 bases between them. TCRbeta CDR3 regions were amplified from genomic DNA by means of the immunoSEQ Assay, a bias-controlled multiplex PCR. The study's processing was this. Nucleated cell counts per sample were estimated from amplification of reference gene primers within the assay. To quantify the absolute abundance of each unique TCRbeta CDR3 rearrangement, sequence reads were collapsed and filtered. Productive Simpson clonality was computed per sample as the square root of Simpson's diversity index over productive rearrangements. Imported from immuneACCESS, the table was reduced by TCRdb to in-frame sequences with V and J called. These copies leave out some clones; in studies compared against another copy, an unresolved V gene accounts for under half, and the cause of the remainder is not known. V and J calls and clone size follow that table, whereas D and trimming were derived from the DNA. In all, the sample holds 100,000 or so clones, and 86% of those were seen once. Together, the top ten hold about 7.2% of the sample.

Recombination linked TRBV19 to TRBJ1-3; 6 matching bases give a weak D call of TRBD1. The material sequenced was peripheral blood. The TCR originated in a man aged 55 to 70 with acute or convalescent COVID-19. The CDR3 here reads CASSAQGSGNTIYF. The bases read TGTGCCAGTAGTGCACAGGGATCTGGAAACACCATATATTTT.